This T cell receptor beta chain stems from a study of T cells in Graves' hyperthyroidism and ophthalmopathy. Study-wide results and caveats: Ophthalmopathy was told apart from stable hyperthyroidism by a 13 V-J model. Researchers found most expanded thyroid clonotypes above 0.001 in blood as well.

This clonotype was seen many times. Antigen: not known. RNA transcripts provided the source from which TCR beta CDR3 regions were amplified. The HTBI primer set served for first-round RT-PCR of the TCR CDR3. TCRdb re-analysed the multiplex PCR reads in MiXCR, keeping a single row per CDR3 protein. Here the sample spans a few hundred thousand distinct CDR3 sequences, about an eighth being singletons. Germline CDR1 reads MNHNS; CDR2 reads SASEGT. Trimming stripped 8 bases from V and 4 bases from J, with 14 bases between. This CDR3 comprises 13 residues. The sequence came from a woman younger than 35 with Graves' hyperthyroidism. Source material: blood. This rearrangement joins TRBV6-1 to TRBJ2-5, with TRBD2 as a possible D gene (5 bases). This CDR3 is CASGGGRGETQYF. For the CDR3, the DNA is TGTGCCAGCGGAGGTGGTAGAGGAGAGACCCAGTACTTC.